Below, 23 T cell receptor beta chains from the same sample are listed, as sequenced in a study of cytomegalovirus exposure and HLA in healthy donors. The study ran its PCR with 60 Vbeta and 13 Jbeta primers. Data came from immunoSEQ multiplex PCR; TCRdb stores just in-frame clones and leaves some out. The sample lists 150,000 to 200,000 clones, more than 85% occurring once. The source material was PBMCs. The receptors stem from a woman aged 18-29 years in good health and CMV-seronegative.

The rearrangement uses TRBV5-1 and TRBJ1-1; D possibly corresponds to TRBD1 (5 bases). Germline values: CDR1 SGHRS, CDR2 YFSETQ. This CDR3 has 14 amino acids. With 0 bases removed from V and 1 base from J, the gap between germline ends came to 7 bases. The CDR3 coding sequence is TGCGCCAGCAGCTTGGTCACAGGGAACACTGAAGCTTTCTTT. Its translation is CASSLVTGNTEAFF.

V gene TRBV5-1 combines with J gene TRBJ2-5; no firm D call. V was trimmed by 0 bases and J by 5 bases, leaving 11 bases between them. This CDR3 contains 14 residues. CDR1 and CDR2 from the germline V gene are SGHRS and YFSETQ. The CDR3: CASSLGRFGETQYF. Written as DNA, the CDR3 is TGCGCCAGCAGCTTGGGAAGATTTGGCGAGACCCAGTACTTC.

This clone has only one observation. This rearrangement joins TRBV5-4 to TRBJ2-7; weak D call: TRBD2 (7 bases). Trimming cost V 4 bases and J 5 bases, with 16 bases left between them. The CDR3 extends over 14 amino acids. The germline V gene has CDR1 SGHNT and CDR2 YYREEE (reference sequence). Written as DNA, the CDR3 is TGTGCCAGCAGCCGGGGGGCCTCGAAGGACGAGCAGTACTTC. Its translation: CASSRGASKDEQYF.

The genes are TRBV21-1 and TRBJ2-2; TRBD2 was called by the table and not checked on the DNA. TRBV21-1 is a recognized pseudogene. The CDR3 consists of 14 residues. The CDR3 is CASSAVSGTGELFF. DNA for the CDR3: TGTGCCAGCAGTGCAGTTTCGGGGACCGGGGAGCTGTTTTTT.

This chain joins TRBV27 and TRBJ1-5, with 7 bases that match TRBD1. Unmatched junction bases numbered 3, after V lost 0 bases and J lost 4 bases. The CDR3 length is 15 residues. Germline V gene lookup returns CDR1 MNHEY and CDR2 SMNVEV (reference sequence). As DNA, the CDR3 is TGTGCCAGCAGTTTATCAAGGGGACAGAATCAGCCCCAGCATTTT. Translation: CASSLSRGQNQPQHF.

This clone appeared a single time. The V call is TRBV7-9, the J call TRBJ2-1, with TRBD2 matching over 12 bases. Germline V gene sequence: CDR1 SEHNR, CDR2 FQNEAQ (reference sequence). V dropped 5 bases and J dropped 10; count of bases not matched to a gene: 6. This CDR3 region has 14 residues. The CDR3 nucleotides read TGTGCCAGCAGCCCGGAAGGACTAGCGGGGGAGCAGTTCTTC. Protein product: CASSPEGLAGEQFF.

In its sample, this clone was seen once. The gene calls are TRBV5-5 and TRBJ1-5, with TRBD1 matching over 7 bases. The length of the CDR3 is 14 residues. Germline V lookup: CDR1 SGHKS, CDR2 YYEKEE (reference sequence). Unmatched junction bases numbered 3, after V lost 3 bases and J lost 3 bases. The CDR3 nucleotides read TGTGCCAGCAGCTCGACAGGGATCAATCAGCCCCAGCATTTT. Its protein product is CASSSTGINQPQHF.

The chain recombines TRBV6-5 with TRBJ2-7; a weak D match, TRBD1 (6 bases). Germline lookup yields CDR1 MNHEY and CDR2 SVGAGI. The CDR3 loop spans 15 amino acids. V was pared by 5 bases and J by 1 base, with 15 bases between. CDR3 nucleotide sequence: TGTGCCAGCAGTAGGAACGTGGACAGATCCTACGAGCAGTACTTC. Translating gives CASSRNVDRSYEQYF.

This sequence joins TRBV15 and TRBJ2-5, with D possibly TRBD1 on 6 matching bases. The germline V and J ends were trimmed by 0 bases and 3 bases, with 8 bases remaining between them. In germline, CDR1 is LNHNV, CDR2 YYDKDF (reference sequence). The CDR3 length is 14 residues. The CDR3 loop is CATSRDSGEETQYF. In DNA, the CDR3 is TGTGCCACCAGCAGAGATTCAGGGGAAGAGACCCAGTACTTC.

The chain combines TRBV6-6 with TRBJ1-5; D is unclear. V shed 6 bases and J shed 0 bases, with 6 bases lying between them. Germline lookup yields CDR1 MNHNY and CDR2 SVGAGI (reference sequence). There are 13 residues in the CDR3. CDR3 sequence (DNA): TGTGCCAGCAGGGCAGATAGCAATCAGCCCCAGCATTTT. Translation gives CASRADSNQPQHF.

A remark on this clone: The CDR3 does not end in the conserved phenylalanine or tryptophan, so this is likely a read error. No DNA is shown, since the ends of the CDR3 on it are uncertain; the CDR3 is the one TCRdb lists. The chain combines TRBV15 with TRBJ1-4; the D call in the table, TRBD1, was not verified against the DNA. Germline V lookup: CDR1 LNHNV, CDR2 YYDKDF (reference sequence). With termini counted, the CDR3 has 13 amino acids. CDR3 protein: CATSRAFTETKVS.

The chain carries TRBV6-5 and TRBJ1-2; D gene unclear. Trimming took 4 bases from V and 4 from J, leaving 10 bases between them. This CDR3 contains 13 residues. Germline V gene data show CDR1 as MNHEY and CDR2 as SVGAGI. The CDR3 DNA sequence: TGTGCCAGCAGTTCCCCAGGTGCCTATGGCTACACCTTC. Translated, it gives CASSSPGAYGYTF.

This rearrangement joins TRBV5-4 to TRBJ2-3; 10 bases fit TRBD2. Germline V gene lookup returns CDR1 SGHNT and CDR2 YYREEE (reference sequence). This CDR3 comprises 17 residues. The ends lost 2 bases at V and 0 bases at J; junction bases unmatched: 6. CDR3: CASSLQTTSGSTDTQYF. CDR3 in DNA: TGTGCCAGCAGCTTACAAACGACTAGCGGGAGCACAGATACGCAGTATTTT.

The chain combines TRBV6-6 with TRBJ2-1; tentatively, D is TRBD2 (5 bases). CDR1 and CDR2 from the germline V gene are MNHNY and SVGAGI (reference sequence). The CDR3 runs to 11 residues. V lost 6 bases, J lost 7 bases, and 7 bases lay in between. This chain's CDR3 is CASRSGNEQFF. In DNA form, the CDR3 reads TGTGCCAGCAGATCGGGAAATGAGCAGTTCTTC.

V and J are TRBV11-3 and TRBJ2-1; TRBD2 aligns across 12 bases. V shed 0 bases and J 12 bases; nucleotides not matched to a gene: 12. The CDR3 sequence is 17 residues long. CDR1 and CDR2 from the germline V gene are SGHNT and YENEEA. The chain's CDR3 is CASSLDLTSGRSQGQFF. In DNA form, the CDR3 reads TGTGCCAGCAGCTTAGATCTCACTAGCGGGAGGTCCCAGGGGCAGTTCTTC.

The chain combines TRBV30 with TRBJ2-5; 8 bases match TRBD1. Germline V gene lookup returns CDR1 GTSNPN and CDR2 SVGIG (reference sequence). The CDR3 sequence is 16 residues long. The trim removed 0 bases at V and 1 base at J, leaving 7 bases unmatched. The CDR3 region has the DNA TGTGCCTGGAGTGTACACTGGGACAGGCGCCAAGAGACCCAGTACTTC. Translation gives CAWSVHWDRRQETQYF.

Details on this clone: A read error may account for a junction end that differs from germline. V and J are TRBV4-2 and TRBJ1-2; D is unclear. The CDR3 loop spans 14 amino acids. Looked up from germline, CDR1 is LGHNA and CDR2 is YNFKEQ. The CDR3 bases are TGTGCCAGCAGCCAAGATCCGGATAACTACGGCTACACCTTC. It encodes CASSQDPDNYGYTF.

The chain employs TRBV5-1 and TRBJ1-1; D unclear. With 0 bases removed from V and 11 bases from J, the gap between germline ends came to 20 bases. The germline CDR1 and CDR2 sequences are SGHRS and YFSETQ. The CDR3 is 15 residues long. The CDR3 DNA follows: TGCGCCAGCAGCTTGGTTACGGATACACAGAATGTGGCTTTCTTT. Translation: CASSLVTDTQNVAFF.

This chain connects TRBV6-1 to TRBJ1-1, with D possibly TRBD1 on 6 matching bases. Trimming removed 6 bases from V and 0 bases from J, with 17 bases in between. CDR1 MNHNS and CDR2 SASEGT come from the germline V gene. The CDR3 is 16 residues long. The DNA of the CDR3 is TGTGCCAGCAGCGAAAGTAGGGGGTCGTTGAACACTGAAGCTTTCTTT. It yields the protein CASSESRGSLNTEAFF.

The J gene is TRBJ2-1, the V gene TRBV2; 9 bases fit TRBD2. The germline V gene has CDR1 SNHLY and CDR2 FYNNEI. The CDR3 loop spans 16 amino acids. V was clipped by 3 bases and J by 7 bases; unmatched bases: 10. The CDR3 sequence: CASSEGRTSVDNEQFF. DNA for the CDR3: TGTGCCAGCAGTGAGGGCCGGACTAGCGTTGATAATGAGCAGTTCTTC.

J is TRBJ1-2 and V is TRBV5-1, with D perhaps matching TRBD1 (5 bases). The CDR3 is 16 amino acids. V gave up 0 bases and J gave up 7 bases, with 19 bases separating them. Germline loops: CDR1 SGHRS, CDR2 YFSETQ. As DNA, the CDR3 is TGCGCCAGCAGCTTGGACCGGGCTCAGGGTGGGGCTGGCTACACCTTC. Its protein is CASSLDRAQGGAGYTF.

The rearrangement uses TRBV19 and TRBJ1-5; 8 bases are shared with TRBD1. V shed 3 bases and J 8 bases; nucleotides not matched to a gene: 3. Per the germline V gene, CDR1 is LNHDA and CDR2 is SQIVND (reference sequence). This CDR3 comprises 13 residues. The CDR3 sequence is CASSIGQGKPQHF. Written as DNA, the CDR3 is TGTGCCAGTAGTATTGGACAGGGCAAGCCCCAGCATTTT. Supplemented by reference TRBV19 and TRBJ1-5, the full variable domain reads DGGITQSPKYLFRKEGQNVTLSCEQNLNHDAMYWYRQDPGQGLRLIYYSQIVNDFQKGDIAEGYSVSREKKESFPLTVTSAQKNPTAFYLCASSIGQGKPQHFGDGTRLSIL.

This chain joins TRBV5-8 and TRBJ2-7, with a weak D call TRBD2 (5 bases). Trimming removed 2 bases at V and 4 bases at J, with 28 bases between. The CDR3 sequence is 19 residues long. From germline, CDR1 is SGHTS and CDR2 YDEGEE. In nucleotides, the CDR3 is TGTGCCAGCAGCTTCACGGCCAGGAGAGGACTGCTACCATCTTACGAGCAGTACTTC. Translation: CASSFTARRGLLPSYEQYF.